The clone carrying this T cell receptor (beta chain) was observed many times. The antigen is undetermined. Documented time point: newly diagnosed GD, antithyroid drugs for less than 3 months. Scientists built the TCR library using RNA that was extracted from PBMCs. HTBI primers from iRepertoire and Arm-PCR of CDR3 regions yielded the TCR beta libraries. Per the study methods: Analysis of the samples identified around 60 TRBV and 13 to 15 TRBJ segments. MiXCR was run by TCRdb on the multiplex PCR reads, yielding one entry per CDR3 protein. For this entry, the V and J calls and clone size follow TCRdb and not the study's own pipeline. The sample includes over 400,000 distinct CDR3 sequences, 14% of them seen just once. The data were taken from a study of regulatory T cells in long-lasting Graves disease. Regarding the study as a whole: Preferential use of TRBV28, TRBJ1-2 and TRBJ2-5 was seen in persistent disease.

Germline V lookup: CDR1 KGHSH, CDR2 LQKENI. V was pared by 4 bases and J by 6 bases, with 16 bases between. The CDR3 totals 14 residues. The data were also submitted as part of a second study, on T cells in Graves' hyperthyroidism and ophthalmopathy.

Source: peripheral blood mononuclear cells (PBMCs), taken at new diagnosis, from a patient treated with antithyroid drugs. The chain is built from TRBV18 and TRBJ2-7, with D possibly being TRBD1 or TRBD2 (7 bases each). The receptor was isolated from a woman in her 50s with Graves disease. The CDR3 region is CASSLTGEGFEQYF. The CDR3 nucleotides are TGTGCCAGCTCACTCACAGGGGAGGGGTTCGAGCAGTACTTC. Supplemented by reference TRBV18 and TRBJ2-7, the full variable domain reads NAGVMQNPRHLVRRRGQEARLRCSPMKGHSHVYWYRQLPEEGLKFMVYLQKENIIDESGMPKERFSAEFPKEGPSILRIQQVVRGDSAAYFCASSLTGEGFEQYFGPGTRLTVT.